This T cell receptor (beta chain) was identified during a study of T cells in Graves' hyperthyroidism and ophthalmopathy. Overall study findings and caveats: Blood shared most expanded thyroid clonotypes above 0.001. Median prediction lead before ophthalmopathy onset was 5 to 7.5 months with the model.

This clonotype was recorded at least ten times. Antigen: not known. Germline assignment: CDR1 SEHNR and CDR2 FQNEAQ (reference sequence). The CDR3 runs 20 residues. J lost 2 bases, V lost 8 bases, and 25 bases had no gene match. Regions amplified from RNA transcripts were the TCR beta CDR3 regions. A set of HTBI primers served as the primers for a first-round RT-PCR of the TCR CDR3. TCRdb reprocessed the multiplex PCR reads via MiXCR and lists one record per CDR3 protein. The sample has approximately 410,000 distinct CDR3 sequences; roughly 14% are singletons. The chain is built from TRBV7-9 and TRBJ2-3, with 7 bases fitting TRBD1. This TCR came from a man younger than 35 with Graves' ophthalmopathy. Source material: blood. The CDR3 region has the DNA TGTGCCAGCCAAAAGATCAAGCCGGGACAGACATCGAAAACCACAGATACGCAGTATTTT. Amino acid sequence: CASQKIKPGQTSKTTDTQYF.